Shown below are 32 T cell receptor beta chains from a single sample sequenced in a study of cytomegalovirus exposure and HLA in healthy donors. Researchers ran the PCR with 60 Vbeta and 13 Jbeta primers. The table came from immunoSEQ multiplex PCR; TCRdb's copy has only in-frame clones and leaves some out. The sample has some 150,000 clones; 74% are singletons. The specimen sequenced was PBMCs. The receptors come from a man aged 30 to 39 in good health and CMV-seronegative.

The rearrangement joins TRBV4-3 to TRBJ1-1, with a weak D call TRBD1 (5 bases). Germline V CDR1 and CDR2: LGHNA, YSLEER. The CDR3 runs 14 residues. The germline V and J ends were trimmed by 3 bases and 2 bases, with 10 bases remaining between them. This CDR3 reads CASSQKTGNTEAFF. Written as DNA, the CDR3 is TGCGCCAGCAGCCAGAAAACAGGAAACACTGAAGCTTTCTTT.

The V and J genes are TRBV19 and TRBJ1-6, with 9 nucleotides matching TRBD1. V trimming: 8 bases; J trimming: 6 bases; junction bases outside the gene matches: 2. Germline CDR1 LNHDA, CDR2 SQIVND (reference sequence). CDR3 size: 13 residues. CDR3 coding DNA: TGTGCCAGTGAGGACAGGGGTAATTCACCCCTCCACTTT. Its protein product is CASEDRGNSPLHF.

The chain couples TRBV9 to TRBJ2-7; D may be TRBD1 (7 bases). The CDR3 has 10 residues. The V gene lost 10 bases and the J gene lost 5 bases, with 10 bases spanning the gap. Germline loops: CDR1 SGDLS, CDR2 YYNGEE. The CDR3 DNA is TGTGCCCTCAGGGGGGACGAGCAGTACTTC. Its translation is CALRGDEQYF.

V gene TRBV5-1 combines with J gene TRBJ2-3; 10 positions agree with TRBD1. CDR3 length: 15 residues. Looked up from germline, CDR1 is SGHRS and CDR2 is YFSETQ. V lost 3 bases and J lost 4; bases outside the gene matches: 5. The CDR3 loop reads CASSSGQGRSDTQYF. The DNA of the CDR3 is TGCGCCAGCAGCTCGGGACAGGGGAGGTCAGATACGCAGTATTTT.

The chain has TRBV29-1 and TRBJ2-7, with TRBD1 matching over 9 bases. CDR1 and CDR2 (germline): SQVTM, ANQGSEA. This CDR3 has 16 residues. J lost 3 bases, V lost 1 base, and 10 bases had no gene match. The CDR3 DNA reads as TGCAGCGTTGAAGCTCCGTTCGACAGGGGGAGCTACGAGCAGTACTTC. Translating gives CSVEAPFDRGSYEQYF.

V is TRBV11-1 and J is TRBJ2-2; the match to TRBD1 covers 7 bases. V was clipped by 7 bases and J by 7 bases; unmatched bases: 12. The CDR3 has 15 amino acids. The germline gives CDR1 SGHAT, CDR2 FQDESV (reference sequence). The CDR3 loop is CASTLRTGSLGELFF. DNA of the CDR3: TGTGCCAGCACCCTTCGGACAGGAAGCCTCGGGGAGCTGTTTTTT.

In its sample, this clone was seen once. The V gene is TRBV6-4, the J gene TRBJ2-3; 15 bases are shared with TRBD2. Germline V gene lookup returns CDR1 MRHNA and CDR2 SNTAGT. The trim removed 4 bases at V and 2 bases at J, leaving 7 bases unmatched. The CDR3 extends over 18 amino acids. The CDR3 sequence: CASSAGGLAGGNTDTQYF. The CDR3 DNA sequence: TGTGCCAGCAGTGCCGGCGGACTAGCGGGGGGGAACACAGATACGCAGTATTTT.

V usage is TRBV9 and J usage is TRBJ2-1; 9 bases match TRBD2. With V trimmed by 0 bases and J by 10 bases, 8 bases remained unmatched. Per the germline V gene, CDR1 is SGDLS and CDR2 is YYNGEE. This CDR3 contains 15 residues. CDR3 coding DNA: TGTGCCAGCAGCGTAGATGGACTAGCGATTGACGAGCAGTTCTTC. Translated, it gives CASSVDGLAIDEQFF.

This chain connects TRBV9 to TRBJ1-2; D might be TRBD1 (5 bases). Germline values: CDR1 SGDLS, CDR2 YYNGEE. CDR3 length equals 17 residues. V lost 3 bases to trimming and J lost 1 base, with 19 bases between them. The CDR3 region has the DNA TGTGCCAGCAGCGCACAGCTGCAGGGAGGGAATAACTATGGCTACACCTTC. Encoded protein: CASSAQLQGGNNYGYTF.

This clone was picked up one time. The chain links TRBV2 to TRBJ2-5; TRBD2 matches at 7 bases. With V trimmed by 7 bases and J by 3 bases, 2 bases remained unmatched. This CDR3 spans 12 amino acids. The germline gives CDR1 SNHLY, CDR2 FYNNEI. This chain's CDR3 is CASIAGEETQYF. DNA of the CDR3: TGTGCCAGCATCGCGGGGGAAGAGACCCAGTACTTC.

This clone is a singleton in its sample. The J gene is TRBJ1-2, the V gene TRBV5-6, with D possibly being TRBD1 (5 bases). CDR1 SGHDT and CDR2 YYEEEE come from the germline V gene. CDR3 length: 15 amino acids. With 3 bases removed from V and 6 bases from J, the gap between germline ends came to 18 bases. This chain's CDR3 is CASSWGGPPSDGYTF. CDR3 DNA: TGTGCCAGCAGCTGGGGGGGACCGCCGAGTGATGGCTACACCTTC.

CDR3 sequence reads: CASSASGPYNEQFF. In nucleotides, the CDR3 is TGTGCCAGCAGTGCTAGCGGGCCGTACAATGAGCAGTTCTTC. This chain links TRBV6-1 with TRBJ2-1, with 8 bases aligning to TRBD2. The V gene's germline CDR1 is MNHNS and CDR2 SASEGT. This CDR3 has 14 residues. V lost 4 bases, J lost 4 bases, and 3 bases stayed unmatched.

V is TRBV6-1 and J is TRBJ2-3; D is uncertain. This CDR3 comprises 14 residues. Looked up from germline, CDR1 is MNHNS and CDR2 is SASEGT. V was trimmed by 4 bases and J by 0 bases, leaving 8 bases between them. CDR3 protein: CASSVYGSTDTQYF. In nucleotides, the CDR3 is TGTGCCAGCAGTGTCTACGGGAGCACAGATACGCAGTATTTT.

The chain combines TRBV5-6 with TRBJ2-1, with D possibly being TRBD1 (6 bases). Germline loops: CDR1 SGHDT, CDR2 YYEEEE. Trimming left V 2 bases short and J 1 base short, with 16 bases between. This CDR3 region has 17 residues. For the CDR3, the DNA is TGTGCCAGCAGCTTCGGGGTGCTGCAGGGGTCCTACAATGAGCAGTTCTTC. Translating gives CASSFGVLQGSYNEQFF.

The chain is built from TRBV19 and TRBJ2-3; TRBD1 aligns across 7 bases. CDR1 LNHDA and CDR2 SQIVND come from the germline V gene (reference sequence). After removal of 1 base from V and 3 bases from J, the junction contained 10 bases not matched to a gene. CDR3 length: 17 amino acids. In DNA, the CDR3 is TGTGCCAGTAGTATAGCGCCCCCGGACAGGTGGACAGATACGCAGTATTTT. Amino acids: CASSIAPPDRWTDTQYF. The full variable domain, its missing parts supplied by reference TRBV19 and TRBJ2-3, is DGGITQSPKYLFRKEGQNVTLSCEQNLNHDAMYWYRQDPGQGLRLIYYSQIVNDFQKGDIAEGYSVSREKKESFPLTVTSAQKNPTAFYLCASSIAPPDRWTDTQYFGPGTRLTVL.

The chain employs TRBV5-4 and TRBJ1-2; D may be TRBD1 (6 bases). Trimming removed 2 bases from V and 6 bases from J, with 14 bases in between. The CDR3 has 14 amino acids. Germline V gene lookup returns CDR1 SGHNT and CDR2 YYREEE (reference sequence). The CDR3 spells CASSFGGQGHGYTF. Written as DNA, the CDR3 is TGTGCCAGCAGCTTTGGGGGTCAGGGGCATGGCTACACCTTC.

The chain employs TRBV2 and TRBJ2-2; 12 nucleotides match TRBD2. The ends lost 7 bases at V and 5 bases at J; junction bases unmatched: 5. CDR1 is SNHLY and CDR2 is FYNNEI in the germline V gene. The CDR3 has 15 residues. CDR3 nucleotides: TGTGCCAGCAAGAGACTAGCGGGGGAAACCGGGGAGCTGTTTTTT. Amino acid sequence: CASKRLAGETGELFF.

The rearrangement joins TRBV19 to TRBJ2-1; TRBD1 is a possible D gene (5 bases). Germline values: CDR1 LNHDA, CDR2 SQIVND (reference sequence). This CDR3 region has 15 residues. Trimming pared 1 base from V and 6 bases from J, leaving 13 bases between. CDR3 region: CASSIVQGSGNEQFF. The CDR3 nucleotides are TGTGCCAGTAGTATAGTCCAGGGAAGTGGCAATGAGCAGTTCTTC.

The gene calls are TRBV7-2 and TRBJ2-3, with TRBD2 identical over 9 bases. Trimming took 1 base from V and 5 from J; bases not matched to a gene: 1. Germline V gene data show CDR1 as SGHTA and CDR2 as FQGNSA. The CDR3 has 14 residues. In DNA form, the CDR3 reads TGTGCCAGCAGCTTAGGCGGGGGGGAAGATACGCAGTATTTT. Translating gives CASSLGGGEDTQYF.

The chain uses TRBV2 and TRBJ2-1; D is uncertain. The CDR3 is made up of 11 amino acids. Trimming cost V 7 bases and J 5 bases, with 6 bases left between them. Germline CDR1 reads SNHLY; CDR2 reads FYNNEI. The CDR3 sequence is CASIIDNEQFF. The CDR3 DNA sequence: TGTGCCAGCATTATAGACAATGAGCAGTTCTTC.

This chain connects TRBV9 to TRBJ2-2; D not resolved. Trimming cost V 4 bases and J 7 bases, with 14 bases left between them. The CDR3 extends over 14 amino acids. Germline CDR1 reads SGDLS; CDR2 reads YYNGEE. The CDR3 bases are TGTGCCAGCAGCTCCCAGACGGGTTTCGGGGAGCTGTTTTTT. Its protein is CASSSQTGFGELFF.

The rearrangement joins TRBV2 to TRBJ2-2; D unresolved. CDR3 size: 14 residues. V lost 6 bases to trimming and J lost 1 base, with 9 bases between them. Germline V gene data show CDR1 as SNHLY and CDR2 as FYNNEI. The CDR3 sequence: CASRAEMNTGELFF. In DNA form, the CDR3 reads TGTGCCAGCAGGGCGGAAATGAACACCGGGGAGCTGTTTTTT.

The V and J genes are TRBV19 and TRBJ1-1; D unresolved. Trimming cost V 4 bases and J 2 bases, with 8 bases left between them. Germline CDR1 is LNHDA and CDR2 is SQIVND (reference sequence). There are 13 residues in the CDR3. This CDR3 reads CASSSAVNTEAFF. The CDR3, as DNA: TGTGCCAGTAGTAGCGCGGTTAACACTGAAGCTTTCTTT.

This clone was detected a few times. V and J are TRBV6-6 and TRBJ1-1, with D possibly matching TRBD1 (6 bases). Trimming took off 6 bases at V and 5 bases at J, with 13 bases between the two ends. CDR3 length: 13 amino acids. Germline lookup yields CDR1 MNHNY and CDR2 SVGAGI (reference sequence). The CDR3 DNA follows: TGTGCCAGCAGGGTCAGGGGTGATACTGAAGCTTTCTTT. This codes for CASRVRGDTEAFF.

The chain is built from TRBV4-3 and TRBJ2-2; 7 bases are a match to TRBD1. There are 17 residues in the CDR3. Germline lookup yields CDR1 LGHNA and CDR2 YSLEER. J gave up 2 bases and V 3 bases, and 9 bases lay outside the gene matches. In nucleotides, the CDR3 is TGCGCCAGCAGCCACCCCGCACAGGGGTCCAACACCGGGGAGCTGTTTTTT. This codes for CASSHPAQGSNTGELFF.

The V and J genes are TRBV4-3 and TRBJ2-1, with no clear D. Trimming left V 4 bases short and J 8 bases short, with 12 bases between. The germline V gene has CDR1 LGHNA and CDR2 YSLEER. The CDR3 consists of 13 residues. CDR3 amino acids: CASSLNPGDEQFF. In nucleotides, the CDR3 is TGCGCCAGCAGCCTAAACCCTGGAGATGAGCAGTTCTTC.

This chain uses TRBV5-4 with TRBJ2-3, with 7 bases matching TRBD1. J gave up 1 base and V 4 bases, and 6 bases lay outside the gene matches. The V gene's germline CDR1 is SGHNT and CDR2 YYREEE (reference sequence). The CDR3 sequence is 15 residues long. DNA for the CDR3: TGTGCCAGCAGCACCGACAGGGTGGGCACAGATACGCAGTATTTT. Translated, it gives CASSTDRVGTDTQYF.

This chain links TRBV2 with TRBJ1-1, with 10 bases lining up with TRBD1. Germline V gene sequence: CDR1 SNHLY, CDR2 FYNNEI. The junction had 10 bases not matched to a gene; V was cut back by 4 bases and J by 5 bases. The CDR3 has 16 residues. The DNA for the CDR3 is TGTGCCAGCAGTGTGCCTAGGACAGGGGGTGGGACTGAAGCTTTCTTT. Translated, it gives CASSVPRTGGGTEAFF.

CDR3 sequence (DNA): TGTGCCAGCAGCGTAGATCCCCAGACGACAAATGAGCAGTTCTTC. Translating it yields CASSVDPQTTNEQFF. This chain links TRBV9 with TRBJ2-1, with D unresolved. Germline CDR1 and CDR2: SGDLS and YYNGEE. The V end lost 0 bases, the J end lost 7 bases, and 14 bases lay between the germline ends. The CDR3 is made up of 15 amino acids. The entire variable domain, with the rest obtained from reference TRBV9 and TRBJ2-1, is as follows: DSGVTQTPKHLITATGQRVTLRCSPRSGDLSVYWYQQSLDQGLQFLIQYYNGEERAKGNILERFSAQQFPDLHSELNLSSLELGDSALYFCASSVDPQTTNEQFFGPGTRLTVL.

The J gene is TRBJ1-5, the V gene TRBV5-8; D is perhaps TRBD1 (6 bases). Trimming took 2 bases from V and 3 from J, leaving 9 bases between them. CDR1 and CDR2 (germline): SGHTS, YDEGEE. The CDR3 loop spans 14 amino acids. CDR3 region: CASSFRGFNQPQHF. CDR3 nucleotide sequence: TGTGCCAGCAGCTTTAGGGGGTTCAATCAGCCCCAGCATTTT.

The V and J genes are TRBV28 and TRBJ1-3; no clear D gene. Per germline, CDR1 MDHEN and CDR2 SYDVKM. The CDR3 sequence is 13 residues long. The V end lost 2 bases, the J end lost 9 bases, and 11 bases lay between the germline ends. CDR3 in DNA: TGTGCCAGCAGTTTACCATCCCGGGGCACCATATATTTT. As protein: CASSLPSRGTIYF.

Of note for this clone: Other DNA variants within this sample encode the same CDR3. This chain uses TRBV11-3 with TRBJ2-7; 9 bases are shared with TRBD1. Trimming cost V 1 base and J 5 bases; bases outside gene matches: 3. From germline, CDR1 is SGHNT and CDR2 YENEEA. CDR3 size: 14 residues. The CDR3 DNA reads TGTGCCAGCAGCTTAGGAACAGGGGGCGACGAGCAGTACTTC. It encodes CASSLGTGGDEQYF.